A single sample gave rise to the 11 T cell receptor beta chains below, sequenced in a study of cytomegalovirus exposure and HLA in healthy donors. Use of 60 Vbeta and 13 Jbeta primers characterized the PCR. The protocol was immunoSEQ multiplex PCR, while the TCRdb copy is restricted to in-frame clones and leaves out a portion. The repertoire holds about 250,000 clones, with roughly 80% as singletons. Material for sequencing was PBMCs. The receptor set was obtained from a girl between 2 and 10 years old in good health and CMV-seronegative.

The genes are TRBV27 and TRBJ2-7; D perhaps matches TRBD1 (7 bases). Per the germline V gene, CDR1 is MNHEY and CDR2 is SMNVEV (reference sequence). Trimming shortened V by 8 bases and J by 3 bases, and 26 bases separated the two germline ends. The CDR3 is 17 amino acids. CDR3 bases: TGTGCCAGCGGAACGCTCCGGGACTCTCAGGGGGTCTACGAGCAGTACTTC. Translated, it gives CASGTLRDSQGVYEQYF.

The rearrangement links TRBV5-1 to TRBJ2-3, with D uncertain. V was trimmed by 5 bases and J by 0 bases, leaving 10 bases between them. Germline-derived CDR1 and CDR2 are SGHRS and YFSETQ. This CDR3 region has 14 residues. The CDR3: CASSRERSTDTQYF. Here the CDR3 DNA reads TGCGCCAGCAGTCGTGAGAGGAGCACAGATACGCAGTATTTT.

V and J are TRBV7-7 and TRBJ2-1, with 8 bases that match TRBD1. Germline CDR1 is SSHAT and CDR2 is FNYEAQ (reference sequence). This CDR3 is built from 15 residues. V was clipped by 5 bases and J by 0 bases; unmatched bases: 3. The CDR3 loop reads CASSTGQGSYNEQFF. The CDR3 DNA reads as TGTGCCAGCAGCACTGGACAGGGCTCCTACAATGAGCAGTTCTTC.

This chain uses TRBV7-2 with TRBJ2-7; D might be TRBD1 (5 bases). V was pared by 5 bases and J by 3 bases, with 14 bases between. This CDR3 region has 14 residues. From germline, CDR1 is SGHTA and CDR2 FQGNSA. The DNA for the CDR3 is TGTGCCAGCAGCCCAGGGCCTCGTAACTACGAGCAGTACTTC. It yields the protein CASSPGPRNYEQYF.

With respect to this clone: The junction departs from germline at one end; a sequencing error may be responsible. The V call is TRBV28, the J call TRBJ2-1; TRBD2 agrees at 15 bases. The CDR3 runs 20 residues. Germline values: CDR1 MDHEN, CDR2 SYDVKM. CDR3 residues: CASSLFTGTSGGSSYNEQFF. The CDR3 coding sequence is TGTGCCAGCAGCTTATTTACCGGGACTAGCGGGGGGAGCTCCTACAATGAGCAGTTCTTC.

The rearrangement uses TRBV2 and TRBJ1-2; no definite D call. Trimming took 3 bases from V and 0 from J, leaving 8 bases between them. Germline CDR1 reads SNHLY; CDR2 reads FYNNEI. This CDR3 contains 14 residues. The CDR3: CASSEHIANYGYTF. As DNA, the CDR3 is TGTGCCAGCAGTGAGCACATCGCTAACTATGGCTACACCTTC. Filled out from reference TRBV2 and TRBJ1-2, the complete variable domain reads EPEVTQTPSHQVTQMGQEVILRCVPISNHLYFYWYRQILGQKVEFLVSFYNNEISEKSEIFDDQFSVERPDGSNFTLKIRSTKLEDSAMYFCASSEHIANYGYTFGSGTRLTVV.

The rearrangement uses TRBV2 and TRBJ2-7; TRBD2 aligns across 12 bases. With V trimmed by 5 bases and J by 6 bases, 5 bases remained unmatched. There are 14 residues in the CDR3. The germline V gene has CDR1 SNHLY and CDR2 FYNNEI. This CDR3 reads CASSRLAGAAEQYF. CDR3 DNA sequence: TGTGCCAGCAGTCGACTAGCGGGAGCTGCCGAGCAGTACTTC.

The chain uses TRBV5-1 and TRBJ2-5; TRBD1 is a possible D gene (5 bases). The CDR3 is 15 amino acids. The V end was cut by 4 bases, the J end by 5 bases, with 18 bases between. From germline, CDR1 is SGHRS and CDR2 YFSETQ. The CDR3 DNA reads TGCGCCAGCAGCATCTCAGGGCCCCCAGGTGAGACCCAGTACTTC. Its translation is CASSISGPPGETQYF. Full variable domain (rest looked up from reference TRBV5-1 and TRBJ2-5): KAGVTQTPRYLIKTRGQQVTLSCSPISGHRSVSWYQQTPGQGLQFLFEYFSETQRNKGNFPGRFSGRQFSNSRSEMNVSTLELGDSALYLCASSISGPPGETQYFGPGTRLLVL.

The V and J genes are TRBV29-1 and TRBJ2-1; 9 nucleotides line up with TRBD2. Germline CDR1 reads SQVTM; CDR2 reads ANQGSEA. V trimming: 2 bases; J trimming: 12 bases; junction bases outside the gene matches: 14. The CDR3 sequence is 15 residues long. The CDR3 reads CSVERFEWGSGGQFF. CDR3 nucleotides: TGCAGCGTTGAAAGGTTTGAGTGGGGTAGCGGGGGGCAGTTCTTC.

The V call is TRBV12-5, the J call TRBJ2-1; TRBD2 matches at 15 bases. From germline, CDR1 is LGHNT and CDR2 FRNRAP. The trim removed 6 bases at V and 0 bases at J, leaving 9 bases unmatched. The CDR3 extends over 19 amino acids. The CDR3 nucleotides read TGTGCTAGTGGCCCCGGGACTAGCGGGAGGACGAGCTCCTACAATGAGCAGTTCTTC. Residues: CASGPGTSGRTSSYNEQFF.

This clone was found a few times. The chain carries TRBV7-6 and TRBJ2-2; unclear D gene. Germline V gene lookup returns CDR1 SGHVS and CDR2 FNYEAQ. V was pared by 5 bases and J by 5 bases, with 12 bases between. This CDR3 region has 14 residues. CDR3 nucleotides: TGTGCCAGCAGCACAAGTCTAGTTACCGGGGAGCTGTTTTTT. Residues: CASSTSLVTGELFF.